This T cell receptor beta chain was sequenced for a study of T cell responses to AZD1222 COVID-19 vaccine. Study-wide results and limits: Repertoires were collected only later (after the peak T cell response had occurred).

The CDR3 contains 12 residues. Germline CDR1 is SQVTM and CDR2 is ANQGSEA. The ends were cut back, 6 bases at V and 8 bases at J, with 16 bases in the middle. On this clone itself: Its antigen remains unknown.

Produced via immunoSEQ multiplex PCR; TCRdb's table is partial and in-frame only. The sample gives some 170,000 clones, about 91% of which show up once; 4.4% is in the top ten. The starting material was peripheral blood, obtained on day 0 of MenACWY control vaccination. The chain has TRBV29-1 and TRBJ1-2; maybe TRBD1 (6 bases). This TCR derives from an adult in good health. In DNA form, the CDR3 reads TGCAGCGTCCATAGGGGGACACAAGGCTACACCTTC. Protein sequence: CSVHRGTQGYTF.